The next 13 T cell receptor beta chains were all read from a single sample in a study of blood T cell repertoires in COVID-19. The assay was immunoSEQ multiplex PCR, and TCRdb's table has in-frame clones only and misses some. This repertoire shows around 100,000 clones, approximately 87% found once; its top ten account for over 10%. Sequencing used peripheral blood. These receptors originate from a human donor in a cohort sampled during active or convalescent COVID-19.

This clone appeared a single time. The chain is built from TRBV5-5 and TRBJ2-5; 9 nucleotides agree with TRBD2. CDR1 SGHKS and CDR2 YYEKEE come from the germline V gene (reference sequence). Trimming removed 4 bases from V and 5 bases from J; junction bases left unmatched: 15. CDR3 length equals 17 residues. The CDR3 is CASSPFFGRGGGETQYF. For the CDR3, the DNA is TGTGCCAGCAGCCCCTTTTTTGGGCGGGGGGGCGGTGAGACCCAGTACTTC.

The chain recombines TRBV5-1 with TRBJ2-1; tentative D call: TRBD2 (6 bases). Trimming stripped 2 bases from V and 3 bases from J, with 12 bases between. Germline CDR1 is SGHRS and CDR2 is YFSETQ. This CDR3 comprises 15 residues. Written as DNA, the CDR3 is TGCGCCAGCAGCTTTGGGCGGGGCAGCTACAATGAGCAGTTCTTC. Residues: CASSFGRGSYNEQFF.

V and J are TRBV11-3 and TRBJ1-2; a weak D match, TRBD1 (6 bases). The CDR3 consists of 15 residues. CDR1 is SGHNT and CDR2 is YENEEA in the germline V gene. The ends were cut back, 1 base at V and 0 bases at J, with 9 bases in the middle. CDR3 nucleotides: TGTGCCAGCAGCTTAGTGGCAGGGGCTAACTATGGCTACACCTTC. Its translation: CASSLVAGANYGYTF.

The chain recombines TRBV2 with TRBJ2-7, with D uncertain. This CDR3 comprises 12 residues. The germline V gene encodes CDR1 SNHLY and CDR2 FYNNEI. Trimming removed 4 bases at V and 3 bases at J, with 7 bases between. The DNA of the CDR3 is TGTGCCAGCAGTGTCAACGGCTACGAGCAGTACTTC. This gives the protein CASSVNGYEQYF.

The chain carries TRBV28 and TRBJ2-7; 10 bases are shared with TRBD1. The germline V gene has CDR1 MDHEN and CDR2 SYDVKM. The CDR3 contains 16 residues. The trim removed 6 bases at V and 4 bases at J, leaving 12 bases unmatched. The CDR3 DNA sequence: TGTGCCAGCAGCCCTCCCGGGACAGGGGTTGGATACGAGCAGTACTTC. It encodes CASSPPGTGVGYEQYF.

The CDR3 region is CASSRDSTGELFF. The CDR3 nucleotides are TGTGCCAGCAGCCGGGACAGCACCGGGGAGCTGTTTTTT. This sequence joins TRBV27 and TRBJ2-2, with TRBD1 identical over 7 bases. The V gene end was trimmed by 6 bases and the J gene end by 4 bases; junction bases not matched to a gene: 2. The CDR3 runs 13 residues. Germline V gives CDR1 MNHEY, CDR2 SMNVEV (reference sequence).

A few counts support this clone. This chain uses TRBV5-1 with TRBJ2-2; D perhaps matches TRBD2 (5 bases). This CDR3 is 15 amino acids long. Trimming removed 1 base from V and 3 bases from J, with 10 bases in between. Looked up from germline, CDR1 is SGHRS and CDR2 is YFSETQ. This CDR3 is CASSLPAGDTGELFF. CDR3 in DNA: TGCGCCAGCAGCTTGCCTGCGGGTGACACCGGGGAGCTGTTTTTT.

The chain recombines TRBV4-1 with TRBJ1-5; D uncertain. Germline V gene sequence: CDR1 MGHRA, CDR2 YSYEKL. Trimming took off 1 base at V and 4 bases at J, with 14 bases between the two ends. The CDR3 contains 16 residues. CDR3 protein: CASSQVLGSSNQPQHF. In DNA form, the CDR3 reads TGCGCCAGCAGCCAAGTTCTAGGCAGCTCAAATCAGCCCCAGCATTTT.

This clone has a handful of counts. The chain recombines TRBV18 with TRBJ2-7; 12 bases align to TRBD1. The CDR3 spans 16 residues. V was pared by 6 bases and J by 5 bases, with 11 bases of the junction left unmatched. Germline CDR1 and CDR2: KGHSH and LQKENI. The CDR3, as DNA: TGTGCCAGCTCTATGGTGGGACAGGGGGCCTTGGACGAGCAGTACTTC. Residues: CASSMVGQGALDEQYF.

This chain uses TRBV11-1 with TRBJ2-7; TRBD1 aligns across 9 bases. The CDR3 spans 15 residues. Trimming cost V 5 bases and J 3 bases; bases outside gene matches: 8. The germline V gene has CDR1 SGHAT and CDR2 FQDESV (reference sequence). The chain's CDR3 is CASSPRTGVVYEQYF. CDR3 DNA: TGTGCCAGCAGCCCCAGGACAGGGGTAGTCTACGAGCAGTACTTC.

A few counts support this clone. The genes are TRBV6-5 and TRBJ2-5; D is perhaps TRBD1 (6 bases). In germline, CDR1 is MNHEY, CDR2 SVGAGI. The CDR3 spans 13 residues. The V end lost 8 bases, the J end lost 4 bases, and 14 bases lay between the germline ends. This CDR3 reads CASGDRHGETQYF. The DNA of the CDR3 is TGTGCCAGCGGCGACAGGCATGGAGAGACCCAGTACTTC.

The CDR3 region has the DNA TGTGCCTGGAGTGTTGGTGGGCTGATATGGGGCTACACCTTC. This translates into CAWSVGGLIWGYTF. The chain links TRBV30 to TRBJ1-2; D uncertain. The CDR3 totals 14 residues. Germline V gene lookup returns CDR1 GTSNPN and CDR2 SVGIG (reference sequence). V was shortened by 0 bases and J by 8 bases, with 16 bases between the two germline ends.

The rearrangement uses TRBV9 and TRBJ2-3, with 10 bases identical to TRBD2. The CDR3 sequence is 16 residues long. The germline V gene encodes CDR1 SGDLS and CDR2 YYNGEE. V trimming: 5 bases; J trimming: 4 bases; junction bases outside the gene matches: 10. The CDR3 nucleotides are TGTGCCAGCAGATTCCCTAGCGGGGGAGACGCAGATACGCAGTATTTT. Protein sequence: CASRFPSGGDADTQYF.